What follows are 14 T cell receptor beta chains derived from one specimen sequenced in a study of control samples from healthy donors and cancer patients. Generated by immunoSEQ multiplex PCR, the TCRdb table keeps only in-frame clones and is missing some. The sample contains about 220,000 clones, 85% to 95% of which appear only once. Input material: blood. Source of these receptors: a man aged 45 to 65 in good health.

CDR3 nucleotides: TGTGCCAGCAGGACAGCAACTAATGAAAAACTGTTTTTT. This codes for CASRTATNEKLFF. The chain employs TRBV27 and TRBJ1-4; the D gene is possibly TRBD1 (5 bases). Trimming shortened V by 6 bases and J by 0 bases, and 5 bases separated the two germline ends. The CDR3 is made up of 13 amino acids. The V gene's germline CDR1 is MNHEY and CDR2 SMNVEV (reference sequence).

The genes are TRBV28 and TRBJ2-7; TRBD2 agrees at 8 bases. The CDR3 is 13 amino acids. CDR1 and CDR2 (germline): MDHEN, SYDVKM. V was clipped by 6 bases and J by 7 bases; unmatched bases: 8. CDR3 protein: CASRLSGALEQYV. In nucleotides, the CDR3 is TGTGCCAGCAGACTTAGCGGGGCCCTAGAGCAGTACGTC.

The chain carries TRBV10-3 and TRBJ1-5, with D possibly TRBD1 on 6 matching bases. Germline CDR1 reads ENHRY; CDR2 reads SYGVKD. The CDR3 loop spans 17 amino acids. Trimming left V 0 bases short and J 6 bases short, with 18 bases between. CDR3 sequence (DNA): TGTGCCATCAGTGAGTCAAGGGGAGCCAGGGGAGTTCAGCCCCAGCATTTT. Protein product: CAISESRGARGVQPQHF.

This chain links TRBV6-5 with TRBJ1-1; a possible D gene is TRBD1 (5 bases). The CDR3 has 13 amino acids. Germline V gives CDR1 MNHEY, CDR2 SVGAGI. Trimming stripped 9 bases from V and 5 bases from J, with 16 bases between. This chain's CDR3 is CASKRRGNTEAFF. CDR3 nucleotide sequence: TGTGCCAGTAAAAGGAGGGGAAATACTGAAGCTTTCTTT.

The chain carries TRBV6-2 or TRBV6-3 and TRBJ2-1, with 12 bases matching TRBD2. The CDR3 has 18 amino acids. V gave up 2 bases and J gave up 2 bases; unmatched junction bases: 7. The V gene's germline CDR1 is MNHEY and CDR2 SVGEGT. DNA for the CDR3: TGTGCCAGCAGTTACCCCCAACTAGCGGGGGGCCCCTACAATGAGCAGTTCTTC. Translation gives CASSYPQLAGGPYNEQFF.

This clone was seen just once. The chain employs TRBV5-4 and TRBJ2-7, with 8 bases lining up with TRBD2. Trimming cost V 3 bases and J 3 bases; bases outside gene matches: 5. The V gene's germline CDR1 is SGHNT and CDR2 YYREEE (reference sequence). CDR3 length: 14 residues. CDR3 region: CASSSSGTSYEQYF. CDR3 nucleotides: TGTGCCAGCAGCTCTTCGGGGACTAGCTACGAGCAGTACTTC.

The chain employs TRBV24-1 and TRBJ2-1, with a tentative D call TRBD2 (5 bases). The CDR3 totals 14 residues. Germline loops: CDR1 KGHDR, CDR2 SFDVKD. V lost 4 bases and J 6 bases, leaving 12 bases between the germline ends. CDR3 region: CATSDTRRVNEQFF. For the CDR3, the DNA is TGTGCCACCAGTGACACTAGACGGGTCAATGAGCAGTTCTTC.

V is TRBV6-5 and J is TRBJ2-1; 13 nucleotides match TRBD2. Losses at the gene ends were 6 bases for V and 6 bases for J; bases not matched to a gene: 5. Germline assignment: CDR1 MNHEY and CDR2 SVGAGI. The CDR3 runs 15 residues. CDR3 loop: CASSWGLAGSNEQFF. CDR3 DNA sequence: TGTGCCAGCAGCTGGGGACTAGCGGGGTCCAATGAGCAGTTCTTC.

The CDR3 DNA follows: TGCAGTGCTAGAGATTCGGGCTACACCTTC. Translating it yields CSARDSGYTF. The V call is TRBV20-1, the J call TRBJ1-2; D unclear. Germline assignment: CDR1 DFQATT and CDR2 SNEGSKA (reference sequence). This CDR3 is 10 amino acids long. Trimming stripped 0 bases from V and 8 bases from J, with 4 bases between.

The CDR3 DNA reads as TGTGCCAGCAGCTCCTTTCAGCGGGCCGATGAGCAGTTCTTC. This sequence encodes CASSSFQRADEQFF. The chain is built from TRBV11-2 and TRBJ2-1; possible D gene TRBD2, 6 bases. Trimming left V 4 bases short and J 8 bases short, with 15 bases between. Germline-derived CDR1 and CDR2 are SGHAT and FQNNGV. The CDR3 has 14 amino acids.

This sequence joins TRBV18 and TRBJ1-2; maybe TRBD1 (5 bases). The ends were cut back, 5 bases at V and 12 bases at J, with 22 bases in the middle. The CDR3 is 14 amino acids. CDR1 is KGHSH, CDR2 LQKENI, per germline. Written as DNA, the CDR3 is TGTGCCAGCTCATATTTGGGGCAGGAGGCGAGGAACACCTTC. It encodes CASSYLGQEARNTF.

As DNA, the CDR3 is TGTGCCAGCAGTTCCCACCCAGAGAATGAAAAACTGTTTTTT. It codes for CASSSHPENEKLFF. The V gene is TRBV28, the J gene TRBJ1-4; D remains ambiguous. Germline CDR1 and CDR2: MDHEN and SYDVKM. Trimming removed 4 bases from V and 5 bases from J, with 11 bases in between. This CDR3 has 14 residues.

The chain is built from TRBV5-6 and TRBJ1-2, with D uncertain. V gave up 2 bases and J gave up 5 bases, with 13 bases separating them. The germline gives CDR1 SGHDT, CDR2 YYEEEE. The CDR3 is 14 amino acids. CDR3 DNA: TGTGCCAGCAGCTTAAGAAGGTCCTCGTATGGCTACACCTTC. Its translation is CASSLRRSSYGYTF.

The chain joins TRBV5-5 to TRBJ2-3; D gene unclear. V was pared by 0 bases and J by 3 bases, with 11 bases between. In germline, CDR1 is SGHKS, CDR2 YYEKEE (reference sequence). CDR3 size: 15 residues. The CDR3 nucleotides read TGTGCCAGCAGCTTGGGTAGGGTGGGAACAGATACGCAGTATTTT. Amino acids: CASSLGRVGTDTQYF.